Below, one T cell receptor beta chain is given with its context. Repertoires were generated with immunoSEQ multiplex PCR, while TCRdb's copy carries only in-frame clones and drops some. This sample has 98,000 or so clones, with roughly 79% found just once. The data are from a study of control samples from healthy donors and cancer patients. V was trimmed by 7 bases and J by 2 bases, leaving 12 bases between them. Germline V CDR1 and CDR2: SNHLY, FYNNEI. This CDR3 contains 14 residues. This sequence was found in a man aged 18 to 30 in good health. The rearrangement uses TRBV2 and TRBJ1-5; possibly TRBD1 for D (5 bases). The sample consisted of blood. CDR3 coding DNA: TGTGCCAGCAAGAGGCAGGGCGGCAATCAGCCCCAGCATTTT. Translating gives CASKRQGGNQPQHF.